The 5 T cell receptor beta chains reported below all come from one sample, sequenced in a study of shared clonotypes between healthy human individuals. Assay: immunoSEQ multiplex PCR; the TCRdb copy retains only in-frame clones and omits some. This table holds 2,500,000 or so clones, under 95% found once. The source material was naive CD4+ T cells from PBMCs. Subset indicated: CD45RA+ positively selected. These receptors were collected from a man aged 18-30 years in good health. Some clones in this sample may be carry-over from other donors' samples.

The CDR3 loop is CARAGTGSLNEKLFF. CDR3 nucleotides: TGTGCCCGTGCTGGGACAGGCTCACTCAATGAAAAACTGTTTTTT. The rearrangement links TRBV30 to TRBJ1-4; the match to TRBD1 covers 8 bases. The germline V gene encodes CDR1 GTSNPN and CDR2 SVGIG (reference sequence). This CDR3 comprises 15 residues. After removal of 8 bases from V and 5 bases from J, the junction contained 13 bases not matched to a gene.

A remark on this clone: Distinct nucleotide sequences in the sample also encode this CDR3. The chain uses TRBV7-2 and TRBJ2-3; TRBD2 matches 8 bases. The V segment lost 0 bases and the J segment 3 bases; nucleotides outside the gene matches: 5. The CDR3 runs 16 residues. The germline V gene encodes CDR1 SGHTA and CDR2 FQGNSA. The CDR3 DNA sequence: TGTGCCAGCAGCTTAGCGATGGCGGGAGGTACAGATACGCAGTATTTT. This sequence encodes CASSLAMAGGTDTQYF.

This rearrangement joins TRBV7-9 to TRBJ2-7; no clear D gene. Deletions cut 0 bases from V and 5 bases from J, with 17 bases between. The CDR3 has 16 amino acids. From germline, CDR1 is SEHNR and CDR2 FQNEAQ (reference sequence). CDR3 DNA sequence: TGTGCCAGCAGCTTAGCCGAGAGTGGAAGCTTTGACGAGCAGTACTTC. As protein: CASSLAESGSFDEQYF.

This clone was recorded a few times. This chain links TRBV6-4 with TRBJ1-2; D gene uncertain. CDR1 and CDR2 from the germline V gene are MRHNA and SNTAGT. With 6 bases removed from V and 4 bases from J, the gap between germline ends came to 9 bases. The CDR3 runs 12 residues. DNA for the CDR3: TGTGCCAGCAGGTCGGACGGCTATGGCTACACCTTC. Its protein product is CASRSDGYGYTF.

The CDR3 protein is CASSMTGAGNTIYF. CDR3 nucleotide sequence: TGTGCCAGCAGCATGACAGGGGCCGGAAACACCATATATTTT. V gene TRBV5-6 combines with J gene TRBJ1-3, with 8 nucleotides matching TRBD1. Germline V lookup: CDR1 SGHDT, CDR2 YYEEEE. The CDR3 consists of 14 residues. J gave up 4 bases and V 4 bases, and 4 bases lay outside the gene matches.